These 19 T cell receptor beta chains were sequenced from one sample in a study of T cell changes during pregnancy in multiple sclerosis. Profiled with immunoSEQ multiplex PCR; TCRdb holds only in-frame clones, not every one. The data contain approximately 50,000 clones, roughly 90% of them singletons. The source material was peripheral blood, sampled in the second trimester of pregnancy. The source of these receptors is a female donor with multiple sclerosis, enrolled in a pregnancy study.

The chain has TRBV4-3 and TRBJ1-6; D is perhaps TRBD1 (6 bases). Trimming removed 6 bases at V and 8 bases at J, with 17 bases between. The CDR3 is made up of 15 amino acids. Germline CDR1 is LGHNA and CDR2 is YSLEER. CDR3 residues: CASRAAAGVDSPLHF. The CDR3 nucleotides are TGCGCCAGCAGAGCAGCAGCAGGGGTGGATTCACCCCTCCACTTT.

The genes are TRBV7-3 and TRBJ2-5; 8 bases line up with TRBD2. The CDR3 length is 13 residues. The junction had 4 bases not matched to a gene; V was cut back by 8 bases and J by 2 bases. CDR1 and CDR2 from the germline V gene are SGHTA and FQGTGA. CDR3 DNA: TGTGCCAGCGCTCGGGGGGGTCAAGAGACCCAGTACTTC. Amino acid sequence: CASARGGQETQYF.

The chain joins TRBV5-8 to TRBJ2-3; the match to TRBD2 covers 9 bases. After removal of 4 bases from V and 6 bases from J, the junction contained 12 bases not matched to a gene. The CDR3 has 16 amino acids. The germline V gene encodes CDR1 SGHTS and CDR2 YDEGEE. As DNA, the CDR3 is TGTGCCAGCAGCCCACTGGCGGGGGGGCCGGAGGATACGCAGTATTTT. Its protein product is CASSPLAGGPEDTQYF.

This chain links TRBV5-4 with TRBJ2-3; 7 nucleotides line up with TRBD1. CDR1 is SGHNT, CDR2 YYREEE, per germline (reference sequence). The CDR3 contains 15 residues. V trimming: 5 bases; J trimming: 3 bases; junction bases outside the gene matches: 9. The CDR3 nucleotides read TGTGCCAGCAGATCCTCGGGACAGATTACAGATACGCAGTATTTT. The encoded protein is CASRSSGQITDTQYF. Supplemented by reference TRBV5-4 and TRBJ2-3, the full variable domain reads ETGVTQSPTHLIKTRGQQVTLRCSSQSGHNTVSWYQQALGQGPQFIFQYYREEENGRGNFPPRFSGLQFPNYSSELNVNALELDDSALYLCASRSSGQITDTQYFGPGTRLTVL.

The V call is TRBV7-3, the J call TRBJ2-4, with 7 nucleotides matching TRBD2. The length of the CDR3 is 14 residues. Per the germline V gene, CDR1 is SGHTA and CDR2 is FQGTGA. V dropped 2 bases and J dropped 4; count of bases not matched to a gene: 2. The CDR3 sequence is CASSLGREKNIQYF. The CDR3 DNA reads TGTGCCAGCAGCTTAGGGAGGGAAAAAAACATTCAGTACTTC.

This chain joins TRBV4-3 and TRBJ1-5, with TRBD1 identical over 8 bases. The CDR3 is 15 residues long. Germline lookup yields CDR1 LGHNA and CDR2 YSLEER. The junction had 8 bases not matched to a gene; V was cut back by 3 bases and J by 7 bases. The CDR3 loop is CASSQLTGAGQPQHF. The CDR3 nucleotides are TGCGCCAGCAGCCAGCTGACAGGGGCGGGACAGCCCCAGCATTTT.

The DNA for the CDR3 is TGTGCCAGTAAAAGGCGGTCCACTGAAGCTTTCTTT. It codes for CASKRRSTEAFF. V is TRBV6-6 and J is TRBJ1-1; D ambiguous. The CDR3 is made up of 12 amino acids. V was trimmed by 9 bases and J by 4 bases, leaving 12 bases between them. Germline V lookup: CDR1 MNHNY, CDR2 SVGAGI (reference sequence).

V is TRBV7-3 and J is TRBJ2-2; 7 nucleotides match TRBD1. This CDR3 contains 15 residues. J gave up 0 bases and V 4 bases, and 2 bases lay outside the gene matches. Germline CDR1 is SGHTA and CDR2 is FQGTGA. CDR3 region: CASSWTGSNTGELFF. The CDR3 bases are TGTGCCAGCAGCTGGACAGGATCGAACACCGGGGAGCTGTTTTTT.

The chain has TRBV9 and TRBJ2-1, with D maybe TRBD1 (5 bases). Germline values: CDR1 SGDLS, CDR2 YYNGEE. The CDR3 spans 15 residues. V was trimmed by 7 bases and J by 0 bases, leaving 14 bases between them. The CDR3 bases are TGTGCCAGCCGGCAGGGTATTAACTCCTACAATGAGCAGTTCTTC. This gives the protein CASRQGINSYNEQFF. The variable domain in full, completed from reference TRBV9 and TRBJ2-1, reads DSGVTQTPKHLITATGQRVTLRCSPRSGDLSVYWYQQSLDQGLQFLIQYYNGEERAKGNILERFSAQQFPDLHSELNLSSLELGDSALYFCASRQGINSYNEQFFGPGTRLTVL.

This clone occurred a few times. The CDR3 sequence is CASSLAGGRDTEAFF. The DNA of the CDR3 is TGCGCCAGCAGCTTGGCCGGGGGTAGGGACACTGAAGCTTTCTTT. The genes are TRBV5-1 and TRBJ1-1; D may be TRBD1 (5 bases). This CDR3 comprises 15 residues. The V end was cut by 0 bases, the J end by 3 bases, with 12 bases between. Germline V lookup: CDR1 SGHRS, CDR2 YFSETQ. Looking up the rest from reference TRBV5-1 and TRBJ1-1 gives the full variable domain: KAGVTQTPRYLIKTRGQQVTLSCSPISGHRSVSWYQQTPGQGLQFLFEYFSETQRNKGNFPGRFSGRQFSNSRSEMNVSTLELGDSALYLCASSLAGGRDTEAFFGQGTRLTVV.

About this clone: The germline gene is not matched at one end of the junction; a read error may be the cause. V and J are TRBV7-6 and TRBJ2-7; no clear D. The V gene's germline CDR1 is SGHVS and CDR2 FNYEAQ. The CDR3 length is 13 residues. As DNA, the CDR3 is TGTACCAGCAGCCGCGGCCCCAACTACGAGCAGTACTTC. Amino acids: CTSSRGPNYEQYF. Full variable domain (rest looked up from reference TRBV7-6 and TRBJ2-7): GAGVSQSPRYKVTKRGQDVALRCDPISGHVSLYWYRQALGQGPEFLTYFNYEAQQDKSGLPNDRFSAERPEGSISTLTIQRTEQRDSAMYRCTSSRGPNYEQYFGPGTRLTVT.

This chain uses TRBV7-3 with TRBJ2-1; 9 bases fit TRBD2. The CDR3 sequence is 14 residues long. V was clipped by 2 bases and J by 7 bases; unmatched bases: 3. The V gene's germline CDR1 is SGHTA and CDR2 FQGTGA. For the CDR3, the DNA is TGTGCCAGCAGCTTAGCGGGGGGGCTAAATGAGCAGTTCTTC. Residues: CASSLAGGLNEQFF. The variable domain in full, completed from reference TRBV7-3 and TRBJ2-1, reads GAGVSQTPSNKVTEKGKYVELRCDPISGHTALYWYRQSLGQGPEFLIYFQGTGAADDSGLPNDRFFAVRPEGSVSTLKIQRTERGDSAVYLCASSLAGGLNEQFFGPGTRLTVL.

The chain has TRBV10-3 and TRBJ1-1; 8 bases fit TRBD1. V was clipped by 6 bases and J by 1 base; unmatched bases: 13. The CDR3 sequence is 17 residues long. CDR1 is ENHRY, CDR2 SYGVKD, per germline. CDR3 residues: CAISQTGQGAWNTEAFF. As DNA, the CDR3 is TGTGCCATCAGCCAGACAGGTCAGGGGGCATGGAACACTGAAGCTTTCTTT.

The chain links TRBV18 to TRBJ2-3, with 8 bases lining up with TRBD1. The CDR3 is 16 residues long. The germline gives CDR1 KGHSH, CDR2 LQKENI. The junction had 4 bases not matched to a gene; V was cut back by 2 bases and J by 0 bases. CDR3 amino acids: CASSPGTGVSTDTQYF. CDR3 nucleotide sequence: TGTGCCAGCTCACCAGGGACAGGAGTTAGCACAGATACGCAGTATTTT.

V and J are TRBV4-1 and TRBJ1-5; no clear D. CDR1 and CDR2 (germline): MGHRA, YSYEKL. Between the trimmed V and J ends, which lost 2 bases and 6 bases, there was a span of 14 bases. This CDR3 contains 15 residues. The CDR3 nucleotides are TGCGCCAGCAGCCAAATCGGGTTAGGGAGTCAGCCCCAGCATTTT. Its protein product is CASSQIGLGSQPQHF.

The chain couples TRBV4-1 to TRBJ2-7; D possibly corresponds to TRBD2 (5 bases). V lost 3 bases to trimming and J lost 3 bases, with 15 bases between them. The CDR3 sequence is 15 residues long. In germline, CDR1 is MGHRA, CDR2 YSYEKL. DNA of the CDR3: TGCGCCAGCAGCCATGGGCCTAGGAGGAACTACGAGCAGTACTTC. This sequence encodes CASSHGPRRNYEQYF.

This chain uses TRBV5-1 with TRBJ2-2; D is perhaps TRBD1 (6 bases). The CDR3 has 14 residues. Trimming removed 4 bases from V and 3 bases from J, with 10 bases in between. Germline V gene lookup returns CDR1 SGHRS and CDR2 YFSETQ. The CDR3 loop reads CASSLGAHTGELFF. CDR3 nucleotides: TGCGCCAGCAGCCTGGGGGCGCACACCGGGGAGCTGTTTTTT.

CDR3 amino acids: CASSLATKGQLSGNTIYF. In DNA form, the CDR3 reads TGTGCCAGCAGCTTGGCCACGAAAGGACAGCTCTCTGGAAACACCATATATTTT. The chain combines TRBV5-4 with TRBJ1-3; TRBD1 is a possible D gene (6 bases). CDR3 length: 18 residues. Germline-derived CDR1 and CDR2 are SGHNT and YYREEE (reference sequence). The V end was cut by 0 bases, the J end by 0 bases, with 16 bases between.

J is TRBJ2-5 and V is TRBV6-6; 7 nucleotides agree with TRBD1. Per germline, CDR1 MNHNY and CDR2 SVGAGI (reference sequence). The CDR3 loop spans 15 amino acids. Unmatched junction bases numbered 11, after V lost 5 bases and J lost 5 bases. CDR3 in DNA: TGTGCCAGCAGTCTCTCTGAGGGGGCGATGGAGACCCAGTACTTC. Amino acid sequence: CASSLSEGAMETQYF.